The clone carrying this TCR beta chain appeared a single time. Losses at the gene ends were 1 base for V and 1 base for J; bases not matched to a gene: 6. Germline CDR1 reads LGHDT; CDR2 reads YNNKEL (reference sequence). The CDR3 is 17 amino acids. The data were obtained in a study of CD8 T cells in ankylosing spondylitis. Making the TCR beta libraries involved quantitative 5'-RACE with molecular barcodes. From the 5' RACE reads, TCRdb called clonotypes with MiXCR, one entry per CDR3 protein. Among about 240,000 distinct CDR3 sequences listed, around 7.8% were seen once. Sequencing was carried out using blood, either unsorted or a sorted T cell fraction (not recorded which). The J gene is TRBJ2-5, the V gene TRBV3-1, with 10 bases lining up with TRBD2. This clonotype originated in a male donor with ankylosing spondylitis or in good health (not recorded which). The CDR3 reads CASSQAASGRAQETQYF. For the CDR3, the DNA is TGTGCCAGCAGCCAAGCGGCCAGCGGGAGGGCCCAAGAGACCCAGTACTTC.